This TCR beta chain appears in the sequencing data of a study of chemoradiotherapy in HPV16-positive cancers. This clone has more than one count but fewer than ten. The CDR3 covers 13 residues. CDR1 and CDR2 from the germline V gene are SEHNR and FQNEAQ (reference sequence). The ends lost 8 bases at V and 5 bases at J; junction bases unmatched: 9. TCRdb's copy holds only in-frame clones and misses some; the assay was immunoSEQ multiplex PCR. The sample lists some 1,700 clones; roughly 74% were seen once. The clonotype originates from a human donor with HPV-associated anogenital cancer. Material: tumor tissue, obtained from a patient who underwent chemoradiotherapy. The J gene is TRBJ2-7, the V gene TRBV7-9; 7 bases are shared with TRBD2. CDR3 in amino acids: CASSKREVHEQYF. The CDR3 bases are TGTGCCAGCTCCAAGCGGGAAGTCCACGAGCAGTACTTC.